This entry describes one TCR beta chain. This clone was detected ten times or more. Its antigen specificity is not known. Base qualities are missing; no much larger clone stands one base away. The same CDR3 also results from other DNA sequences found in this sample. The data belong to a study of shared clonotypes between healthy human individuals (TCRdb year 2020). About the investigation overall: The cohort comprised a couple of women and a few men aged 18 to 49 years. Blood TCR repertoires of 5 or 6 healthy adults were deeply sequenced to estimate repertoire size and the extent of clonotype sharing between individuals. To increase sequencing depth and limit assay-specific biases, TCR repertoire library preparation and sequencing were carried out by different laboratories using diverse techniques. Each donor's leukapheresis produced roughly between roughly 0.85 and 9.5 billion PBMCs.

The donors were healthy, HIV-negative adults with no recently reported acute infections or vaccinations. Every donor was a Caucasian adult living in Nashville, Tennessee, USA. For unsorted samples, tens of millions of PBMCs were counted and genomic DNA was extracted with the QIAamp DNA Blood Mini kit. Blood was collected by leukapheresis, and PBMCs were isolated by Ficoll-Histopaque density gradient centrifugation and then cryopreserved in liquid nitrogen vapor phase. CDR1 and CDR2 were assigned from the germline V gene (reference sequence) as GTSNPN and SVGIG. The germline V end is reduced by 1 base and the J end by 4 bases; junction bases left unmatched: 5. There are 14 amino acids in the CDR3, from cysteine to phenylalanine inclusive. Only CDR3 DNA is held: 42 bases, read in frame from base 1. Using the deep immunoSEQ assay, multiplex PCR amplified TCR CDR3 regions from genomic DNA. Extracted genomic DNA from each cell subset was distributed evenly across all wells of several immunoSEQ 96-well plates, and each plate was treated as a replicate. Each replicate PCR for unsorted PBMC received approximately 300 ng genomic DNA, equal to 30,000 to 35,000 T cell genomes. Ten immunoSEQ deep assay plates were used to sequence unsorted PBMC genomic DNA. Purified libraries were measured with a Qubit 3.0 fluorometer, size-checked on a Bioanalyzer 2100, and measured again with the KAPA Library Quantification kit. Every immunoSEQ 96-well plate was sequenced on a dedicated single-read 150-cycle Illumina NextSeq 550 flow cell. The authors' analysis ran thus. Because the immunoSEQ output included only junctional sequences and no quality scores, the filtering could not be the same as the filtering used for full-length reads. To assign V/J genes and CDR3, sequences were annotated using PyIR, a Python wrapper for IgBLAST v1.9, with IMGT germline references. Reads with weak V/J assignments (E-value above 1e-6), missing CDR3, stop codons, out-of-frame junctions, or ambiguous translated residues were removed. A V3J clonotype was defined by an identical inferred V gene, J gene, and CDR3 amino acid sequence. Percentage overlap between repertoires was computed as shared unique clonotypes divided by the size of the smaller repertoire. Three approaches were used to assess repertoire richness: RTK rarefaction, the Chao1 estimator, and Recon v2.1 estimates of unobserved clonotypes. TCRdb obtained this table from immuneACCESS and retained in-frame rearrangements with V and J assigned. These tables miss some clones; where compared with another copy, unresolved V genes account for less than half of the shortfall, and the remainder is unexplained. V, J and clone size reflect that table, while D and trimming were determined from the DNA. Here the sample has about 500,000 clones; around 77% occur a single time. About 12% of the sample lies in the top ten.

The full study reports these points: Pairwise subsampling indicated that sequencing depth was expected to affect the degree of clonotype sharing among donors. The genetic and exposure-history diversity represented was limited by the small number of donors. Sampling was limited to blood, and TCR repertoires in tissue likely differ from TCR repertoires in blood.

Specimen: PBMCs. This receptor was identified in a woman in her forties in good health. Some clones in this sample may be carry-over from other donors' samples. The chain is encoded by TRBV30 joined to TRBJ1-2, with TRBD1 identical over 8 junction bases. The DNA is TGTGCCTGGAGTGGGATTACAGGGGGCTATGGCTACACCTTC. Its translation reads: CAWSGITGGYGYTF.